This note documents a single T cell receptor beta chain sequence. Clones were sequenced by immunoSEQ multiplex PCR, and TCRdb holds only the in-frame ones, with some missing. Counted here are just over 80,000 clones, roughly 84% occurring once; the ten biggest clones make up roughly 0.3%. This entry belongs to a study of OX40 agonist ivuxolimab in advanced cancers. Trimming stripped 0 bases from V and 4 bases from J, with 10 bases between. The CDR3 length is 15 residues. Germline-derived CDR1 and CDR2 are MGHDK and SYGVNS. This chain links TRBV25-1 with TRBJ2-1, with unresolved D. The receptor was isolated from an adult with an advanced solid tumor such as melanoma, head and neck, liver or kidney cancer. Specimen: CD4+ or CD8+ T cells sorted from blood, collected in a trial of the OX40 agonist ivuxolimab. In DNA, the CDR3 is TGTGCCAGCAGTGAATATCAACATGGGTACAATGAGCAGTTCTTC. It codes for CASSEYQHGYNEQFF. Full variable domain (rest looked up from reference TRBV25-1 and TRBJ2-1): EADIYQTPRYLVIGTGKKITLECSQTMGHDKMYWYQQDPGMELHLIHYSYGVNSTEKGDLSSESTVSRIRTEHFPLTLESARPSHTSQYLCASSEYQHGYNEQFFGPGTRLTVL.